This T cell receptor (beta chain) was identified during a study of T cell responses to AZD1222 COVID-19 vaccine (dated by TCRdb to the early 2020s). Broadly, across the study: AZD1222 recipients given second doses at about 4 weeks or at about 12 weeks were pooled, since spike-specific TCR depth and breadth were not found to differ between the two schedules. TCR sequencing was performed for 230 to 250 trial participants, of whom some 200 were given two doses of AZD1222 and around 25 were given two doses of MenACWY control vaccine. Trial participants were enrolled into age subgroups of 18-55, 56-69 and 70-plus years, which contained approximately 150, 28 and 58 TCR-sequenced participants, respectively.

Details on this clone: Its antigen specificity is not known. The sample holds no much larger clone one base away, and base qualities are not on file.

The CDR3 regions of human TCRbeta chains were analyzed by immunosequencing. The study's own analysis went as follows. Repertoire TCRs were checked for matches against a reference library of SARS-CoV-2-specific TCRs that had been generated using the MIRA antigen-specificity platform. Breadth meant the fraction of unique TCRs that were SARS-CoV-2-associated, whereas depth meant the fraction of total T cells that were SARS-CoV-2-associated. Each spike-specific TCR was assigned to its reactive spike region and to a CD4 or CD8 class using the MIRA data. Log10-transformed breadth and depth values were compared by one-way ANOVA with Sidak's multiple comparisons tests. TCRdb limited this immuneACCESS table to in-frame rearrangements with V and J called. A share of clones is missing; checked studies link under half to unresolved V genes, and the rest is unexplained. From that table come the V and J calls and clone size; the DNA was used to work out D and trimming. The sample table shows about 120,000 clones, and approximately 90% are seen once. The leading ten clones occupy 2.4% of the sample.

Broad study findings and their caveats: Conclusions about previously exposed vaccinees are limited, since just six AZD1222 recipients were seropositive for SARS-CoV-2 at baseline. The whole spike protein was spanned by vaccine-associated CD4 TCRs, and dominant responses were seen in regions 160-218 and 743-854. Reportedly, almost half of the unique spike-specific TCRs recognized epitopes lying outside the regions that are mutated in the B.1.351 and B.1.1.7 variants. A significant rise in spike-specific TCR breadth and depth was observed after two AZD1222 doses relative to day 0 and relative to MenACWY recipients. No day 14 peak-response samples were available, so repertoires were characterized only after the peak T cell response. Participants were mostly white British and included more females than males, and it was suggested by the authors that clonal diversity may have been underestimated. The 56-69-year group was small, and its depth increase did not reach significance, likely because of low power.

CDR1 and CDR2 were assigned from the germline V gene as MGHDK and SYGVNS. V drops 10 bases and J drops 0 bases, leaving 16 bases in between. The CDR3 runs 14 residues from the cysteine to the phenylalanine. Only the CDR3 DNA is retained, 42 bases long and in frame from the first base. What the time point label conveys for this sample: baseline before first vaccination. Samples from vaccinated people were obtained from the UK trials COV001 and COV002, which included a single-blind randomized controlled phase 2/3 trial of AZD1222 (ChAdOx1 nCoV-19) in healthy adults. For TCRbeta chain sequencing, PBMC samples were collected from trial participants at day 0 and at day 28 after the second dose.

The rearrangement joined TRBV25-1 to TRBJ2-7; possibly the D gene is TRBD1, per 6 matching bases. The input for sequencing was peripheral blood, taken on day 0 of AZD1222 vaccination. This clonotype was obtained from an adult in good health. The CDR3: CAIPGQLSSYEQYF. The sequenced DNA is TGTGCCATCCCGGGACAACTGAGCTCCTACGAGCAGTACTTC.